This T cell receptor beta chain was sequenced for a study of radiotherapy plus CTLA-4 blockade in lung cancer. Study background: Among enrolled patients, 15% to 20% responded and around 30% achieved disease control.

The repertoire was sequenced with immunoSEQ multiplex PCR; TCRdb's copy has only in-frame clones and lacks some. Among about 62,000 clones listed, 70% to 80% were seen once. The study treated chemo-refractory metastatic non-small-cell lung cancer patients with focal radiation plus ipilimumab CTLA-4 blockade. This TCR was recovered from a human donor with non-small cell lung cancer who had a complete response to radiotherapy plus ipilimumab. The source was peripheral blood, collected from a patient treated with radiotherapy plus ipilimumab.

In nucleotides, the CDR3 is TGTGCCAGCAGCGTAGGGGCGGGAGGGCCGGTCGGGGAGCTGTTTTTT. Encoded protein: CASSVGAGGPVGELFF. The J gene is TRBJ2-2, the V gene TRBV9, with 9 bases fitting TRBD2. The CDR3 loop spans 16 amino acids. Germline assignment: CDR1 SGDLS and CDR2 YYNGEE. Losses at the gene ends were 0 bases for V and 7 bases for J; bases not matched to a gene: 7. The variable domain in full, with the rest retrieved from reference TRBV9 and TRBJ2-2, is DSGVTQTPKHLITATGQRVTLRCSPRSGDLSVYWYQQSLDQGLQFLIQYYNGEERAKGNILERFSAQQFPDLHSELNLSSLELGDSALYFCASSVGAGGPVGELFFGEGSRLTVL.